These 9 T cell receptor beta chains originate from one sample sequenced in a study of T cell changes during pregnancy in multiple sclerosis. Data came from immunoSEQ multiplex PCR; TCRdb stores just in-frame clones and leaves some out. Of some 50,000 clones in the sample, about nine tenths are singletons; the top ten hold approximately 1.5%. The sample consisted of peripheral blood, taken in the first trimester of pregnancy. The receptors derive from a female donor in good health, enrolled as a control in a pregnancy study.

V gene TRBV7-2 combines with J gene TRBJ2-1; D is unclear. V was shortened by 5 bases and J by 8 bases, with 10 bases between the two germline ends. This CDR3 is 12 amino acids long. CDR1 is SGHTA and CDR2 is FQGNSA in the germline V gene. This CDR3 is CASSPGGYEQFF. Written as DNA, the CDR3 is TGTGCCAGCAGCCCCGGCGGCTATGAGCAGTTCTTC.

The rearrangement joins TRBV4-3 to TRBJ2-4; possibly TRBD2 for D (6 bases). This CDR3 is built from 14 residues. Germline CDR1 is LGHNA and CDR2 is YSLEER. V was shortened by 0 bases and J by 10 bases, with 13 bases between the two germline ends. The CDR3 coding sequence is TGCGCCAGCAGCCAAGAGATACCAGGGAGGATTCAGTACTTC. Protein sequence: CASSQEIPGRIQYF.

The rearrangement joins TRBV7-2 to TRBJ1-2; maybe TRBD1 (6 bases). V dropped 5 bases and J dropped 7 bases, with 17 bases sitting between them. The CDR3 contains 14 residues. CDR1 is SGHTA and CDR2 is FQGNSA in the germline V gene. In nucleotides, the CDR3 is TGTGCCAGCAGCACGGGGACAACCGGGGTTGGCTACACCTTC. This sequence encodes CASSTGTTGVGYTF.

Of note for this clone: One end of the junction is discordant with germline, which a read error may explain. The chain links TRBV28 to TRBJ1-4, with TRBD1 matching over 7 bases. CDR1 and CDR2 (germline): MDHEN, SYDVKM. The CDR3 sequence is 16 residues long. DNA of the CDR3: TGTGCGAGCAGCAGTGTCAGGGGGGCTCTTAATGAAAAACTGTTTTTT. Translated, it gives CASSSVRGALNEKLFF.

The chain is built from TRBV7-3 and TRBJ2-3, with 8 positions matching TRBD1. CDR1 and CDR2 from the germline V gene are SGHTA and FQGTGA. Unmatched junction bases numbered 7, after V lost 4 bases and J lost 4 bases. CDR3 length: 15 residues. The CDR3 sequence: CASSSQGAGPDTQYF. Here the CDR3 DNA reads TGTGCCAGCAGCTCCCAGGGGGCGGGGCCAGATACGCAGTATTTT.

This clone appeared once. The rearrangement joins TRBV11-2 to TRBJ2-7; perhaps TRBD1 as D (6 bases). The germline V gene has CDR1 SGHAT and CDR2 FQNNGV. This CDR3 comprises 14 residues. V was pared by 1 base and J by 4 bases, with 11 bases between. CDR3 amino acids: CASSLGTALYEQYF. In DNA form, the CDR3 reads TGTGCCAGCAGCTTAGGGACAGCTCTGTACGAGCAGTACTTC.

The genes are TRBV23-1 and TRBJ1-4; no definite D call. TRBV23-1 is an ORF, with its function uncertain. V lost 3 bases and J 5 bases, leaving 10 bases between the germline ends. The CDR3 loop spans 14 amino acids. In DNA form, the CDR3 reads TGCGCCAGCAGTCATCCGGGAGAAAATGAAAAACTGTTTTTT. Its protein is CASSHPGENEKLFF.

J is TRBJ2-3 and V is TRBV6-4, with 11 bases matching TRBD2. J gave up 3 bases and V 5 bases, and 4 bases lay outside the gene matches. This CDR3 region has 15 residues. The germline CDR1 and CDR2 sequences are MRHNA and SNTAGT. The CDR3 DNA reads TGTGCCAGCAGTATAACTAGCGGGGGTACAGATACGCAGTATTTT. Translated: CASSITSGGTDTQYF.

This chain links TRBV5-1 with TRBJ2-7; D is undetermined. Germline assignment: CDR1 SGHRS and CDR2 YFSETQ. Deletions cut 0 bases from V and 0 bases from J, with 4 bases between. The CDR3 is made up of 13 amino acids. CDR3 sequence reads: CASSLGSSYEQYF. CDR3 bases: TGCGCCAGCAGCTTGGGCAGCTCCTACGAGCAGTACTTC.